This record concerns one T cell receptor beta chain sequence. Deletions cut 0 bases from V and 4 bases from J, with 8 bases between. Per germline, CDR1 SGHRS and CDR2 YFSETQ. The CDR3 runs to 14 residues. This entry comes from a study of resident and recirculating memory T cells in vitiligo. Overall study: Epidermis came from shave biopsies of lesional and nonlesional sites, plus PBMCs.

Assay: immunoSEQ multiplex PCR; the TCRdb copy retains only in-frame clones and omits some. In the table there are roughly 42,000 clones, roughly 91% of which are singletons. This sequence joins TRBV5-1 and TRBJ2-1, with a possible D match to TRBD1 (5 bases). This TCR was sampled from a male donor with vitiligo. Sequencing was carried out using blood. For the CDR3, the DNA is TGCGCCAGCAGCTTGGGACAGCAATACAATGAGCAGTTCTTC. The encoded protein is CASSLGQQYNEQFF.